A few counts support the clone carrying this T cell receptor (beta chain). This specimen belongs to a study of T cells in Graves' hyperthyroidism and ophthalmopathy. There were TCR beta CDR3 regions amplified from RNA transcripts. Using the HTBI primer set, a first-round RT-PCR was run on the TCR CDR3. TCRdb itself ran the multiplex PCR reads through MiXCR, one entry per CDR3 protein. The sample has 560,000 or so distinct CDR3 sequences; about 43% are singletons. The CDR3 consists of 11 residues. Germline V CDR1 and CDR2: SQVTM, ANQGSEA. The sample comprised peripheral blood or thyroid tissue (not recorded which). The J gene is TRBJ2-7, the V gene TRBV29-1; D gene unclear. The closer fit of TRBJ2-1 to the DNA end suggests the J call may be wrong. The receptor was isolated from a woman aged 18-29 years with Graves' hyperthyroidism. CDR3 in DNA: TGCAGCGTTGAAGGGTTCAATGAGCAGTTCTTC. It is translated as CSVEGFNEQFF.